These T cell receptor beta chains were read from a single sample in a study of CD8 T cells in Susac syndrome. TCRdb re-called the immunoSEQ multiplex PCR reads with MiXCR, one entry per CDR3 protein. This sample has approximately 120,000 distinct CDR3 sequences, with more than 75% found just once. The material sequenced was CD8+ T cells from PBMCs. The receptors were gathered from a human donor with multiple sclerosis. Both conserved end residues are part of each CDR3. A D gene is named only where the DNA matches it firmly. Clone size is not always given. Where it is, it says once, few, many or a class for expanded clones.

>.|TRBD1|TRBV4-1|TRBJ2-2
CASSQDVALRTGDTGELFF
TGCGCCAGCAGCCAAGATGTGGCCCTTCGGACAGGGGACACCGGGGAGCTGTTTTTT
>.|.|TRBV7-2|TRBJ1-5
CASSSSRGNQPQHF
TGTGCCAGCAGCTCATCCCGGGGTAATCAGCCCCAGCATTTT
>.|.|TRBV14|TRBJ2-5
CASSQDLNQETQYF
TGTGCCAGCAGCCAAGATCTAAACCAAGAGACCCAGTACTTC
>.|.|TRBV5-6|TRBJ2-7
CASSAEGGWPHEQYF
TGTGCCAGCAGCGCCGAGGGAGGATGGCCGCACGAGCAGTACTTC
>once|TRBD2|TRBV7-2|TRBJ2-1
CASSLVAGGDEQFF
TGTGCCAGCAGCTTAGTCGCGGGAGGGGATGAGCAGTTCTTC
>.|.|TRBV25-1|TRBJ2-5
CASSAYSLGETQYF
TGTGCCAGCAGTGCCTATTCCCTGGGGGAGACCCAGTACTTC
>.|.|TRBV7-2|TRBJ2-7
CASSFGLYYEQYF
TGTGCCAGCAGCTTCGGCCTCTACTACGAGCAGTACTTC
>.|.|TRBV5-6|TRBJ2-7
CASSLARGLSEQYF
TGTGCCAGCAGCTTGGCCCGGGGGCTCAGCGAGCAGTACTTC
>once|.|TRBV9|TRBJ2-1
CASSVMSGDEQFF
TGTGCCAGCAGCGTAATGAGTGGGGATGAGCAGTTCTTC
>.|.|TRBV6-5|TRBJ2-5
CASSGLGYQETQYF
TGTGCCAGCTCCGGGTTAGGGTACCAAGAGACCCAGTACTTC
>.|.|TRBV29-1|TRBJ2-5
CSAGEETVQETQYF
TGCAGCGCGGGGGAAGAAACGGTACAAGAGACCCAGTACTTC
>.|TRBD1|TRBV13|TRBJ1-1
CASSLALEPGQGTGNTEAFF
TGTGCCAGCAGCTTAGCCTTAGAGCCAGGACAGGGGACCGGAAACACTGAAGCTTTCTTT
>once|.|TRBV20-1|TRBJ1-2
CSATAGHSYGYTF
TGCAGTGCTACTGCCGGTCATAGCTATGGCTACACCTTC
>once|.|TRBV27|TRBJ2-1
CASRVGPLKEQFF
TGTGCCAGCAGAGTAGGACCCTTAAAGGAGCAGTTCTTC
>.|.|TRBV24-1|TRBJ2-2
CATQAAGDTGELFF
TGTGCCACCCAAGCGGCAGGGGACACCGGGGAGCTGTTTTTT
>.|.|TRBV20-1|TRBJ2-1
CSARDDGREPYDEQFF
TGCAGTGCTAGAGATGACGGGCGTGAGCCCTACGATGAGCAGTTCTTC
>.|.|TRBV5-6|TRBJ2-1
CASSLATRYYNEQFF
TGTGCCAGCAGCTTGGCTACTCGTTATTACAATGAGCAGTTCTTC
>.|.|TRBV6-1|TRBJ2-7
CASRGQSSYEQYF
TGTGCCAGCAGAGGACAGAGCTCCTACGAGCAGTACTTC
>.|.|TRBV11-3|TRBJ2-2
CASSLVPGELFF
TGTGCCAGCAGCTTAGTTCCCGGGGAGCTGTTTTTT
>.|TRBD1|TRBV11-3|TRBJ2-3
CASSLDLDRGLTDTQYF
TGTGCCAGCAGCTTAGACCTAGACAGGGGGCTCACAGATACGCAGTATTTT
>.|.|TRBV7-2|TRBJ2-3
CASSLAPGAQGDTQYF
TGTGCCAGCAGCTTAGCTCCGGGGGCGCAAGGAGATACGCAGTATTTT
>.|.|TRBV5-6|TRBJ1-1
CASSSGTDEAFF
TGTGCCAGCAGCTCCGGGACCGATGAAGCTTTCTTT
>.|.|TRBV5-1|TRBJ2-2
CASSLGPTANTGELFF
TGCGCCAGCAGCTTGGGGCCTACAGCGAACACCGGGGAGCTGTTTTTT
>.|.|TRBV30|TRBJ1-2
CAWSVPPWGRGFSGYGYTF
TGTGCCTGGAGTGTGCCCCCGTGGGGCAGGGGCTTTTCTGGGTATGGCTACACCTTC
>.|TRBD1|TRBV29-1|TRBJ1-5
CSVDTGEGPQHF
TGCAGCGTTGATACAGGGGAGGGGCCCCAGCATTTT
>.|TRBD2|TRBV12-3/TRBV12-4|TRBJ2-4
CASRFSGRDIQYF
TGTGCCAGCAGATTTAGCGGGAGGGACATTCAGTACTTC
>.|TRBD2|TRBV20-1|TRBJ2-1
CSARDPGTSGPGVEQFF
TGCAGTGCTAGAGATCCCGGGACTAGCGGGCCGGGAGTGGAGCAGTTCTTC
>.|.|TRBV7-9|TRBJ2-1
CASSPTFAQFF
TGTGCCAGCAGCCCCACCTTTGCGCAGTTCTTC
>.|.|TRBV23-1|TRBJ1-2
CASNPGDYGYTF
TGCGCCAGCAATCCCGGAGACTATGGCTACACCTTC
>.|.|TRBV30|TRBJ1-2
CAWSVYGPYGYTF
TGTGCCTGGAGTGTATACGGGCCCTATGGCTACACCTTC
>once|.|TRBV2|TRBJ2-7
CASSESGYYVGEQYF
TGTGCCAGCAGTGAATCGGGGTATTACGTTGGCGAGCAGTACTTC
>.|.|TRBV19|TRBJ2-2
CASTMGDTGELFF
TGTGCCAGTACCATGGGGGACACCGGGGAGCTGTTTTTT
>.|.|TRBV29-1|TRBJ1-2
CSAAGEKGYTF
TGCAGCGCCGCAGGGGAAAAGGGCTACACCTTC
>.|TRBD2|TRBV29-1|TRBJ2-1
CSVVGGSSYNEQFF
TGCAGCGTTGTGGGCGGGAGCTCCTACAATGAGCAGTTCTTC
>.|.|TRBV4-1|TRBJ2-7
CASSQLHTYEQYF
TGCGCCAGCAGCCAGCTACATACCTACGAGCAGTACTTC
>.|.|TRBV6-5|TRBJ2-3
CASSHSGGDADTQYF
TGTGCCAGCAGCCATTCCGGCGGGGATGCGGATACGCAGTATTTT
>once|.|TRBV25-1|TRBJ2-1
CASSALRGYNEQFF
TGTGCCAGCAGTGCCCTCCGGGGGTACAATGAGCAGTTCTTC
>.|.|TRBV11-2|TRBJ2-1
CASSPSLGDEQFF
TGTGCCAGCAGTCCATCACTTGGGGATGAGCAGTTCTTC
>.|TRBD1|TRBV6-1|TRBJ1-5
CASRGGPGGNQPQHF
TGTGCCAGCAGAGGGGGCCCAGGAGGGAATCAGCCCCAGCATTTT
>.|TRBD1|TRBV3-1|TRBJ1-1
CASSLLPLGQGTTEAFF
TGTGCCAGCAGCCTCTTGCCCCTGGGACAGGGAACGACTGAAGCTTTCTTT
>.|.|TRBV7-9|TRBJ1-4
CASRQGKNEKLFF
TGTGCCAGCAGGCAGGGAAAAAATGAAAAACTGTTTTTT
>once|.|TRBV30|TRBJ1-6
CAWSERPVWNSPLHF
TGTGCCTGGAGTGAAAGGCCCGTATGGAATTCACCCCTCCACTTT
>.|TRBD2|TRBV20-1|TRBJ2-7
CSECLSGRAYEQYF
TGCAGTGAGTGCCTGAGCGGGAGAGCCTACGAGCAGTACTTC
>once|.|TRBV29-1|TRBJ1-2
CSVEGGADGYTF
TGCAGCGTTGAAGGGGGCGCAGACGGCTACACCTTC
>.|.|TRBV4-1|TRBJ2-3
CAAQTSEGTDTQYF
TGCGCCGCCCAGACTTCAGAGGGCACAGATACGCAGTATTTT